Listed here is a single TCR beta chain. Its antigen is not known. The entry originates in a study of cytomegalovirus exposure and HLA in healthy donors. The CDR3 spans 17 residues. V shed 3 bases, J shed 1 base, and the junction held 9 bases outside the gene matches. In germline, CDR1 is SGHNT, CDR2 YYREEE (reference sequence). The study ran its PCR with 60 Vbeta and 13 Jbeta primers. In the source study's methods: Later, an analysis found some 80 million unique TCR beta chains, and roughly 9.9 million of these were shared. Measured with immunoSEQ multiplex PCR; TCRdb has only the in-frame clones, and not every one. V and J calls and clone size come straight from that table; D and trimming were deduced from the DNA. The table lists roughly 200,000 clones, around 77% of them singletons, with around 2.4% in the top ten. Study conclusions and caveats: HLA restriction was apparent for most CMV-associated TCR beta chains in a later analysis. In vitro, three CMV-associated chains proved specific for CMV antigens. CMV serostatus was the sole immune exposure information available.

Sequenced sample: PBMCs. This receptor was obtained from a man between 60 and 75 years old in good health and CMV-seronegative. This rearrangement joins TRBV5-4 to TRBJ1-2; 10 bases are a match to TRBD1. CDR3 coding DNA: TGTGCCAGCAGCTCGACAGGGGGCGGTAAAAATAACTATGGCTACACCTTC. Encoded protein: CASSSTGGGKNNYGYTF.